This is a list of T cell receptor beta chains from one sample in a study of blood T cell repertoires in COVID-19. Sequenced by immunoSEQ multiplex PCR; TCRdb stores in-frame clones only, minus some. This sample has 210,000 or so clones, with around nine tenths found just once. The sequencing input was PBMCs or T cells enriched from blood (not recorded which). The receptors come from a woman in her thirties who had been exposed to COVID-19. CDR3s include the opening cysteine and the closing phenylalanine or tryptophan. A D gene is named only where the DNA matches it firmly. Clone sizes are given selectively: once, few, many, or a class where the clone is expanded.

cdr3_nt,cdr3_aa,clone_size,d_call,j_call,v_call
TGTGCCAGCAGCTTAGAGGGGACAGGCTACGGAAACACCATATATTTT,CASSLEGTGYGNTIYF,once,TRBD1,TRBJ1-3,TRBV7-9
TGTGCCAGCAGCCAATTACGGGACAGGGTCGCTTCACCCCTCCACTTT,CASSQLRDRVASPLHF,.,TRBD1,TRBJ1-6,TRBV3-1/TRBV3-2
TGCAGCGTTGTGTTAGCGGGGCCGGAGCAGTACTTC,CSVVLAGPEQYF,.,TRBD2,TRBJ2-7,TRBV29-1
TGTGCCAGCAGTCTGACAGGTCACAGCAATCAGCCCCAGCATTTT,CASSLTGHSNQPQHF,.,.,TRBJ1-5,TRBV27
TGCGCCAGCAGCCTAAGTTTGACACAGGGGGCCTCTGAAGCTTTCTTT,CASSLSLTQGASEAFF,.,TRBD1,TRBJ1-1,TRBV5-1
TGTGCCAGCAGTTTGGGGGGGGGCTACGAGCAGTACTTC,CASSLGGGYEQYF,.,TRBD2,TRBJ2-7,TRBV11-2
TGTGCCAGCAGCGCGGGACAGGGGGTTTCACCCCTCCACTTT,CASSAGQGVSPLHF,.,TRBD1,TRBJ1-6,TRBV3-1/TRBV3-2
TGTGCCTGGAGTAAAGGGAGGGGAACTGAAGCTTTCTTT,CAWSKGRGTEAFF,.,.,TRBJ1-1,TRBV30
TGTGCCACCAGCGGACACGGTCATGGCTACACCTTC,CATSGHGHGYTF,many,.,TRBJ1-2,TRBV15
TGTGCCAGCAGCCCGGTGGGACAGGGAGCTTTCTTT,CASSPVGQGAFF,.,TRBD1,TRBJ1-1,TRBV9
TGTGCCAGTAGCGTCTTTAGCGGGAGTGGCACCGGGGAGCTGTTTTTT,CASSVFSGSGTGELFF,.,TRBD2,TRBJ2-2,TRBV19
TGTGCCAGCAGCTTAGACAGGGCGATAGGTGAGCAGTTCTTC,CASSLDRAIGEQFF,.,.,TRBJ2-1,TRBV7-9
TGTGCCAGCAGGGACAGGGGGCCCAATCAGCCCCAGCATTTT,CASRDRGPNQPQHF,.,TRBD1,TRBJ1-5,TRBV28
TGCAGCGTTCGGTTGGGCCACACTGAAGCTTTCTTT,CSVRLGHTEAFF,.,.,TRBJ1-1,TRBV29-1
TGCGCCAGCAGCTTGGGCCAGAACACAGATACGCAGTATTTT,CASSLGQNTDTQYF,.,.,TRBJ2-3,TRBV5-1
TGTGCCAGCAGTGTGGGGCTAGTAACCTACAATGAGCAGTTCTTC,CASSVGLVTYNEQFF,.,.,TRBJ2-1,TRBV2
TGTGCCAGCAGCTTGGCAGATACCCCCCATCAGCCCCAGCATTTT,CASSLADTPHQPQHF,.,.,TRBJ1-5,TRBV5-6
TGCGCCAGCAAGCTTGGGGCCGCCCAAGAGACCCAGTACTTC,CASKLGAAQETQYF,few,.,TRBJ2-5,TRBV10-2
TGCAGCGTTGCTTCCAGCGGGATCGGTAGTGAGCAGTTCTTC,CSVASSGIGSEQFF,.,TRBD2,TRBJ2-1,TRBV29-1
TGTGCCAGCAGCCAAAGTAGCGGCACAGATACGCAGTATTTT,CASSQSSGTDTQYF,few,.,TRBJ2-3,TRBV3-1/TRBV3-2
TGTGCCAGCAGTTTTAGCGGGAAGTACCAAGAGACCCAGTACTTC,CASSFSGKYQETQYF,.,TRBD2,TRBJ2-5,TRBV6-5
TGTGCCAGCAGCTTAGATTCGGGAGGCATTCAGTACTTC,CASSLDSGGIQYF,.,TRBD2,TRBJ2-4,TRBV11-3
TGTGCCAGCAGCCAAGATCGGGACAGGGCGCAGTTCTATGGCTACACCTTC,CASSQDRDRAQFYGYTF,.,TRBD1,TRBJ1-2,TRBV3-1/TRBV3-2
TGTGCCGCAAGTCAGGGGCTGGGACCCAATCAGCCCCAGCATTTT,CAASQGLGPNQPQHF,.,.,TRBJ1-5,TRBV10-3
TGTGCCAGCAGCACCCAGGGTACCGGGGCCAACGTCCTGACTTTC,CASSTQGTGANVLTF,once,.,TRBJ2-6,TRBV11-2
TGTGCCAGCAGCACGGGACAGGGGTTATGGGCTGAAGCTTTCTTT,CASSTGQGLWAEAFF,.,TRBD1,TRBJ1-1,TRBV7-2
TGTGCCAGCAGGCGGACAGGTGCAAACACCATATATTTT,CASRRTGANTIYF,.,TRBD1,TRBJ1-3,TRBV25-1
TGTGCCAGCAGTGAAGCAGCGACTTTATCCTACGAGCAGTACTTC,CASSEAATLSYEQYF,.,.,TRBJ2-7,TRBV6-1
TGTGCCAGCAGTTACTCCGGGACAGGAGTAACCTACGAGCAGTACTTC,CASSYSGTGVTYEQYF,.,TRBD1,TRBJ2-7,TRBV6-5
TGTGCCAGCAGTGGCGCGCCTCGGGAGCAGTACTTC,CASSGAPREQYF,.,.,TRBJ2-7,TRBV25-1
TGTGCCAGCAGTGAATGGGGGGGGGATTCCTACGAGCAGTACTTC,CASSEWGGDSYEQYF,.,TRBD2,TRBJ2-7,TRBV2
TGTGCCAGCAGCTTAGCGGAACAGGGGGGCACTGAAGCTTTCTTT,CASSLAEQGGTEAFF,.,TRBD1,TRBJ1-1,TRBV7-9
TGTGCCAGTAGTATAGTAGGGACAGGAGTCCCTGAAGCTTTCTTT,CASSIVGTGVPEAFF,.,TRBD1,TRBJ1-1,TRBV19
TGTGCCAGCAGCGTAGTGGGGAGCGGGAGCACAGATACGCAGTATTTT,CASSVVGSGSTDTQYF,.,.,TRBJ2-3,TRBV9
TGTGCCAGTAGTATGTGGCGGGGTCGGCTATACGAGCAGTACTTC,CASSMWRGRLYEQYF,once,.,TRBJ2-7,TRBV19